Listed here are 13 T cell receptor beta chains from one sample, sequenced in a study of CD8 T cells in Susac syndrome. Reverse transcription of about 0.45 to 1 ug RNA was carried out with random hexamers. Via MiXCR, TCRdb re-called the immunoSEQ multiplex PCR reads, giving one row per CDR3 protein. This sample has 150,000 to 200,000 distinct CDR3 sequences, with approximately 93% found just once. The sequencing input was CD4+ T cells from PBMCs. Source of these receptors: a human donor with multiple sclerosis.

The chain employs TRBV20-1 and TRBJ1-1, with a tentative D call TRBD1 (5 bases). This CDR3 comprises 14 residues. Germline-derived CDR1 and CDR2 are DFQATT and SNEGSKA (reference sequence). The germline V and J ends were trimmed by 6 bases and 0 bases, with 14 bases remaining between them. In DNA, the CDR3 is TGCAGTGCCCGATGGGGGGTTATGAACACTGAAGCTTTCTTT. Translated, it gives CSARWGVMNTEAFF.

V is TRBV18 and J is TRBJ2-1; D not certain. CDR1 is KGHSH, CDR2 LQKENI, per germline. The V and J ends lost 4 bases and 0 bases respectively, with 10 bases between them. The CDR3 consists of 15 residues. The CDR3 DNA follows: TGTGCCAGCTCACTAGGCCAGAGCTCCTACAATGAGCAGTTCTTC. It is translated as CASSLGQSSYNEQFF.

The genes are TRBV5-1 and TRBJ1-1; no reliable D call. Trimming shortened V by 0 bases and J by 6 bases, and 15 bases separated the two germline ends. The CDR3 runs 15 residues. Germline V gene lookup returns CDR1 SGHRS and CDR2 YFSETQ. For the CDR3, the DNA is TGCGCCAGCAGCTTGGAGGCCGCCGGGGTGGCTGAAGCTTTCTTT. The encoded protein is CASSLEAAGVAEAFF.

The chain carries TRBV7-2 and TRBJ2-4, with D possibly matching TRBD1 (6 bases). The germline gives CDR1 SGHTA, CDR2 FQGNSA. Trimming shortened V by 3 bases and J by 4 bases, and 10 bases separated the two germline ends. CDR3 size: 14 residues. The CDR3 coding sequence is TGTGCCAGCAGCTTGGGGGCCGGAAAAAACATTCAGTACTTC. This codes for CASSLGAGKNIQYF.

The rearrangement joins TRBV12-3 or TRBV12-4 to TRBJ1-5; tentative D call: TRBD1 (6 bases). V was shortened by 6 bases and J by 10 bases, with 19 bases between the two germline ends. This CDR3 is built from 14 residues. The CDR3 here is CASSSTGRQIPQHF. The DNA of the CDR3 is TGTGCCAGCAGCTCCACAGGGCGACAAATCCCCCAGCATTTT.

The chain joins TRBV5-6 to TRBJ1-2; TRBD1 aligns across 8 bases. Germline CDR1 SGHDT, CDR2 YYEEEE. The CDR3 length is 11 residues. The J segment lost 14 bases and the V segment lost 2 bases, leaving 5 bases of the junction unmatched. CDR3 sequence (DNA): TGTGCCAGCAGCTTCGAGACAGGGGAAACCTTC. Residues: CASSFETGETF.

The V gene is TRBV3-1, the J gene TRBJ2-7; weak D call: TRBD2 (5 bases). This CDR3 is 16 amino acids long. Trimming pared 2 bases from V and 4 bases from J, leaving 18 bases between. The germline gives CDR1 LGHDT, CDR2 YNNKEL (reference sequence). The CDR3 DNA sequence: TGTGCCAGCAGCCAAACCATTCCGGGGATTTCGTACGAGCAGTACTTC. Its protein product is CASSQTIPGISYEQYF.

This clonotype occurred once. The rearrangement uses TRBV19 and TRBJ2-7; 7 bases are shared with TRBD2. The CDR3 contains 14 residues. Germline CDR1 and CDR2: LNHDA and SQIVND (reference sequence). Unmatched junction bases numbered 6, after V lost 7 bases and J lost 0 bases. The CDR3 loop reads CASKGTKASYEQYF. CDR3 DNA: TGTGCCAGTAAGGGGACTAAAGCCTCCTACGAGCAGTACTTC.

CDR3 sequence: CASSDLGTGGGYTF. The DNA for the CDR3 is TGTGCCAGCAGTGATCTGGGGACAGGGGGTGGCTACACCTTC. The rearrangement joins TRBV25-1 to TRBJ1-2, with 11 positions matching TRBD1. Germline V lookup: CDR1 MGHDK, CDR2 SYGVNS. Unmatched junction bases numbered 4, after V lost 3 bases and J lost 7 bases. CDR3 length: 14 residues.

The J gene is TRBJ2-5, the V gene TRBV18; TRBD2 matches at 8 bases. This CDR3 has 14 amino acids. Germline CDR1 reads KGHSH; CDR2 reads LQKENI. V dropped 4 bases and J dropped 7; count of bases not matched to a gene: 8. CDR3 amino acids: CASSQIGTRGTQYF. The CDR3 coding sequence is TGTGCCAGCTCACAAATCGGGACTAGAGGGACCCAGTACTTC.

This clonotype was observed a few times. The genes are TRBV7-6 and TRBJ2-6; D gene ambiguous. The CDR3 spans 17 residues. Trimming stripped 4 bases from V and 2 bases from J, with 15 bases between. CDR1 is SGHVS and CDR2 is FNYEAQ in the germline V gene. CDR3: CASSSVSTNPGANVLTF. The CDR3 DNA follows: TGTGCCAGCAGCTCGGTCTCCACTAACCCTGGGGCCAACGTCCTGACTTTC.

This clonotype was seen only once. The chain couples TRBV28 to TRBJ1-2; D is unclear. CDR3 length equals 19 residues. V was cut by 1 base and J by 0 bases, with 21 bases left in between. Germline V lookup: CDR1 MDHEN, CDR2 SYDVKM. CDR3 sequence: CASSLLFLSRQRANYGYTF. The CDR3 DNA is TGTGCCAGCAGTTTATTGTTTCTTTCGCGGCAGCGAGCTAACTATGGCTACACCTTC.

The chain joins TRBV3-1 to TRBJ2-7, with 7 bases lining up with TRBD1. Germline V gene lookup returns CDR1 LGHDT and CDR2 YNNKEL (reference sequence). The trim removed 4 bases at V and 4 bases at J, leaving 7 bases unmatched. This CDR3 region has 14 residues. The CDR3 here is CASSLGAGGYEQYF. In DNA, the CDR3 is TGTGCCAGCAGCCTCGGGGCAGGGGGTTACGAGCAGTACTTC.